This note documents a single TCR beta chain sequence. The specificity of this receptor is unknown. No clone much larger than this one lies a single base away; base qualities are absent. Receptor libraries were prepared by the immunoSEQ multiplex PCR assay. A mixture of 60 forward primers for TCR Vbeta segments and 13 reverse primers for TCR Jbeta segments was used in the multiplex PCR. The CDR3 region of rearranged TCR beta genes was amplified from genomic DNA with a multiplex PCR assay. On the Illumina HiSeq System, the amplified TCR beta libraries were sequenced as 87-base-pair reads. Concerning the study's data processing: In a later analysis, tens of millions of unique TCR beta chains were counted across the approximately 620 repertoires, and around 10 million of these chains were shared by at least two donors. To remove PCR and sequencing errors, raw reads were error-corrected and collapsed into unique sequences using a nearest-neighbor algorithm that merged closely related sequences. To assign V, D and J gene segments, CDR3 sequences were aligned to IMGT reference sequences. For a sequence to be retained, a match of at least six nucleotides was required to both a V gene segment and a J gene segment. A rearrangement counted as productive if the CDR3 had no stop codons and remained in frame with V and J, and every other rearrangement counted as non-productive. Following IMGT convention, CDR3 was defined as the stretch from the second conserved V-encoded cysteine up to the conserved J-encoded phenylalanine. The earlier analysis of about 530 of the donors excluded any sequence lacking an unambiguous match to a single V gene segment. An earlier analysis of 587 of the donors classified V segments as functional when productive rearrangements were above 56.7% and as segregating when the standard deviation between donors was above 5%. To diagnose cytomegalovirus status from the catalog of TCR beta chain sequences, a statistical classification framework was built. In a later analysis, TCR nucleotide sequences were compared against IMGT/GENE-DB human TR gene sequences so that V and J genes could be assigned. A later analysis assigned CDR3 sequences and most-parsimonious VDJ recombination scenarios with the TCRdist pipeline. A later analysis defined each TCR beta chain by its CDR3 amino acid sequence plus V-gene family, and excluded reads lacking a unique V-gene family. To address suspected cross-contamination and a sequencing artifact, a later analysis removed 550 to 750 highly shared, low-generation-probability nucleotide sequences. A later analysis calculated a clonal expansion index for each public chain from normalized within-repertoire ranks of inferred template counts. A later analysis computed generation probabilities with a VDJ recombination model fitted to out-of-frame rearrangements, and checked the results against IGoR. In a later analysis, TCR-TCR, TCR-HLA and TCR-CMV co-occurrence was scored with hypergeometric tests, and a repertoire-size bias correction was applied to TCR pairs. To estimate false discovery rates, a later analysis permuted the HLA or CMV assignments 20 times. A later analysis grouped co-occurring TCRs with DBSCAN, adding TCRdist sequence similarity when clustering within HLA-allele-positive subsets. Co-occurrence clustering excluded repertoires with fewer than 30,000 or more than 120,000 public chains, plus five with anomalous nucleotide sharing. This is the immuneACCESS table as TCRdb keeps it, with only in-frame sequences that have V and J called. A part of the clones is gone; compared with another copy, unresolved V genes explain less than half, and the rest is unexplained. V, J and clone size were drawn from that table, and D and trimming were deduced from the DNA. In this sample the table shows approximately 170,000 clones, 70% to 90% of which occur a single time. The top ten clones comprise about 0.82% of the sample.

The sample originates from a study of cytomegalovirus exposure and HLA in healthy donors (dated by TCRdb to 2017 to 2019). For the study in its entirety: An earlier analysis of roughly 500 of the donors reported 276 Gb of sequence data and 117 million unique TCR beta sequences obtained from around 190 million T cells. An early release that covered about 640 HLA-typed donors contained approximately 300 gigabases of sequencing data and around 80 million unique TCR sequences. The T cell repertoires of around 730 subjects were profiled by immunosequencing and related to cytomegalovirus serostatus. In an earlier analysis of a few hundred of the donors, high-throughput TCR beta sequencing was used to judge whether each TCR beta V gene segment behaved as functional or pseudogenic. Because of strong linkage in the cohort, a few DR-DQ haplotypes were treated as single units for association and clustering. Along with the approximately 700-subject first cohort, a separate validation cohort of over 90 different subjects was used. The genetic ancestry cluster associated with self-reported Caucasian donors included 80% to 90% of the approximately 410 genotyped donors. To predict cytomegalovirus infection status, the study combined high-throughput TCR immunosequencing, statistical association of individual TCRs with disease status, and machine learning. A later analysis re-examined previously published TCR beta repertoires from roughly 720 donors and added high-resolution HLA genotyping to investigate patterns of TCR occurrence. In the later analysis, no new phenotypic data were used to find candidate immune exposures; instead, reliance was placed on TCR beta sequences and their occurrence across donors. The number of typed donors differed by locus: roughly 629-640 for A, B, C, DRB1 and DQB1; approximately 530 for DQA1; 606 for DPA1; and 400 to 480 for DPB1. Donor age, sex, ethnicity and CMV serostatus were compiled alongside the repertoire data. Genome-wide SNP genotypes for about 60% of the roughly 700 donors were used in a later genetic analysis, which treated that subset as a discovery cohort. All discovery cohort repertoires had been generated using a single sequencing platform. The aim of the study was to test whether cataloging public T cell receptors could identify signatures of past pathogen exposure. HLA typing covered class I and class II loci at four-digit resolution. Across 398 genotyped donors of the cohort, an average of 235,054 unique TCR beta nucleotide sequences per donor were sequenced, and roughly 20% of those sequences were non-productive. Here is what the overall study found, with its caveats: Correlated functional status among segregating V segments might be attributable to linkage disequilibrium, but an unknown experimental factor could not be ruled out. In vitro tests confirmed that three of the cytomegalovirus-associated TCR beta chains recognize cytomegalovirus antigens. Only TCR beta chains were sequenced in this cohort, and the absence of alpha or paired-chain data limited detectable features. Assigning TCR associations to individual alleles was difficult when HLA alleles, especially DR and DQ, strongly co-occurred. According to a later analysis, TCR association rates differed among HLA loci, with DRB1 alleles showing the most associated TCRs and HLA-C alleles showing the fewest. In the study, approximately 160 TCR beta chains were listed as associated with cytomegalovirus. Some IMGT-functional V segments, including TRBV6-2 and TRBV6-3, could not be told apart with the 87-base-pair reads, so those segments were excluded. A group of highly shared sequence variants was considered likely to be a technical artifact of the sequencing pipeline. Because some donors lacked HLA typing at each locus, the association tests relied only on the typed subset. Because counts were too low, 15 to 20 rarely observed V segments, including chromosome 9 orphons, were excluded from the earlier analysis of roughly 580 of the donors. Specific HLA alleles were associated with 15,000 to 20,000 TCR beta sequences at a false discovery rate of 0.05 in a later analysis. CMV serostatus was the only immune exposure information available for the cohort. An earlier analysis of 450 to 750 of the donors showed that most TCR beta V segments appeared in productive rearrangements either about 87% or about 30% of the time, which broadly matched IMGT annotations. In a later analysis, several top co-occurrence clusters were reported to appear linked to parvovirus B19, influenza, CMV and Epstein-Barr virus. Most TCR sequences were observed very rarely across donors, whereas some public TCRs were present in many individuals. The authors suggested that the approach could potentially be extended to other disease states and immunological phenotypes. A further reported finding was that TCR beta sequences accurately predicted the HLA-A and HLA-B alleles for most subjects in the first cohort. V-gene and J-gene trimming of TCR beta chains was associated with a missense DCLRE1C variant in a later genetic analysis, and the association was replicated in an independent cohort. Sequencing depth was assumed to be roughly uniform across donors in the presence/absence analyses, though that assumption may not hold. The classifier was reported to diagnose cytomegalovirus status with high specificity and sensitivity in both the original cohort and the validation cohort. According to a later analysis, most CMV-associated TCR beta chains appeared to be HLA-restricted, and the HLA associations seemed to be driven largely by CMV exposure. Compared with equally common non-associated chains, HLA-associated TCR beta chains in a later analysis were more clonally expanded and had lower generation probabilities. In a later genetic analysis, fewer N-insertions in productive TCRs were reported among donors in an Asian-associated ancestry cluster than the 666-donor mean.

The trim is 2 bases for V and 10 bases for J, with a gap of 12 bases between the germline ends. Inclusive of the bounding cysteine and phenylalanine, the CDR3 is 13 residues long. This entry keeps only the CDR3 DNA: 39 bases, framed from base 1. In the germline V gene, CDR1 corresponds to MDHEN and CDR2 to SYDVKM. The cohort consisted of 650 to 700 healthy bone marrow donors. At the time of sampling, every cohort member was nominally healthy, though immune exposures that went unrecorded were likely present. The donor was CMV seronegative and was included in the group of 352 seronegative cohort members. A peripheral blood sample was collected from each donor, and TCR beta sequencing was performed on peripheral blood mononuclear cells. The Qiagen DNeasy Blood Extraction Kit was used to extract genomic DNA from the blood cell samples.

Sequenced input: PBMCs. The chain was built from TRBV28 and TRBJ1-3, with a tentative D gene TRBD1 over 5 matching bases. The receptor comes from a young woman in good health and CMV-seronegative. CDR3 sequence: CASSLTGTWTIYF. The sequenced DNA is TGTGCCAGCAGTTTAACAGGAACCTGGACCATATATTTT.